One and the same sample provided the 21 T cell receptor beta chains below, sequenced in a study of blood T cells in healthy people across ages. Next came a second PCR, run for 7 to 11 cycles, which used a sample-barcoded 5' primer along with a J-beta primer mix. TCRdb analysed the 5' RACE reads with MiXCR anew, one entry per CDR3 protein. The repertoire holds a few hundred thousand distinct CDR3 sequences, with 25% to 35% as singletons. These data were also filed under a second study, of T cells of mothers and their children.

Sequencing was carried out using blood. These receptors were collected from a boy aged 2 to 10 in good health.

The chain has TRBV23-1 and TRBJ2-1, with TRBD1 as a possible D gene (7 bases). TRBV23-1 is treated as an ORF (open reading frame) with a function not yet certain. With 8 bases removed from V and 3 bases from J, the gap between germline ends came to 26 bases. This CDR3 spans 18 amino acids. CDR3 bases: TGCGCCAGCGAGGACAGGTTATGCCGGGAGCGATGCTACAATGAGCAGTTCTTC. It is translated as CASEDRLCRERCYNEQFF.

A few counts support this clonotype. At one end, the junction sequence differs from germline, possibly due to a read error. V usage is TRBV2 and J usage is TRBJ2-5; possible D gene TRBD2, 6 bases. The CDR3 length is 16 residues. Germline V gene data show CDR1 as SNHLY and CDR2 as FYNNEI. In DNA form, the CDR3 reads TGTGCCAGCGCGACCACCCCACTAGCTTTCGCAGAGGCCCAGTACTTC. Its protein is CASATTPLAFAEAQYF.

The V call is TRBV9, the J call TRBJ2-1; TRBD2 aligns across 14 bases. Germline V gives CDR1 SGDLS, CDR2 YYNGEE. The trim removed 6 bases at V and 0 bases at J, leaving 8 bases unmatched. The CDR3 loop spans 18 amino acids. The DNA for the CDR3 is TGTGCCAGCACTAAGGGGACTAGCGGGGGAGGCTCCTACAATGAGCAGTTCTTC. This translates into CASTKGTSGGGSYNEQFF.

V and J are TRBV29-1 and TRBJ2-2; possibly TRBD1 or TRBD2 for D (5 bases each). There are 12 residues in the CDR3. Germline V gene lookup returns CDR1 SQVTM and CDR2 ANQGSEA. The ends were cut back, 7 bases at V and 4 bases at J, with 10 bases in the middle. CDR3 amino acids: CSGGGSTGELFF. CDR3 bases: TGCAGCGGTGGGGGATCCACCGGGGAGCTGTTTTTT.

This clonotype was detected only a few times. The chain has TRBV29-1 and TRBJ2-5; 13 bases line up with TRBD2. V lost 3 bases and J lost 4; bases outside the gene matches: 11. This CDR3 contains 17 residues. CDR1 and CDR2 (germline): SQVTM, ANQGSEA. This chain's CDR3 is CSVDSGRTSGSLETQYF. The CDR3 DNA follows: TGCAGCGTTGATTCCGGGCGGACTAGCGGGAGTCTAGAGACCCAGTACTTC. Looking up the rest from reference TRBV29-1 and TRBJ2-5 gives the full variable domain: SAVISQKPSRDICQRGTSLTIQCQVDSQVTMMFWYRQQPGQSLTLIATANQGSEATYESGFVIDKFPISRPNLTFSTLTVSNMSPEDSSIYLCSVDSGRTSGSLETQYFGPGTRLLVL.

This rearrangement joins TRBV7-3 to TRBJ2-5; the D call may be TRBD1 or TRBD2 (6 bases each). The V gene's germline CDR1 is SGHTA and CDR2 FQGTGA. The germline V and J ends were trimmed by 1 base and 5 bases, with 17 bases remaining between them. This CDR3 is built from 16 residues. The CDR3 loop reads CASSLMGGHGRETQYF. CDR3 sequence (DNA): TGTGCCAGCAGCTTAATGGGGGGACACGGTAGGGAGACCCAGTACTTC.

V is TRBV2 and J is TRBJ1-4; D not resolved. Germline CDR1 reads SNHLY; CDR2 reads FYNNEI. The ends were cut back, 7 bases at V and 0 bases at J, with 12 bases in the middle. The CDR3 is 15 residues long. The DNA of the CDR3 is TGTGCCAGCATCGTAGAGACGGCAACTAATGAAAAACTGTTTTTT. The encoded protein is CASIVETATNEKLFF.

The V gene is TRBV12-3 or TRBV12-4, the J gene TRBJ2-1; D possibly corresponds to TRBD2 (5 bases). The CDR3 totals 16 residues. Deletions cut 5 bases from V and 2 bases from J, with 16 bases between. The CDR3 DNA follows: TGTGCCAGCAGTCTCACCGAGCGGAGTCCCTACAATGAGCAGTTCTTC. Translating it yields CASSLTERSPYNEQFF.

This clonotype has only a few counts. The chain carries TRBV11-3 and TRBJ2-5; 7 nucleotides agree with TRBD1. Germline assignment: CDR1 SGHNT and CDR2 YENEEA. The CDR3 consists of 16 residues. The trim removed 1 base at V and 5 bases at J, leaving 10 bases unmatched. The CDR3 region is CASSLGPTGLAETQYF. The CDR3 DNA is TGTGCCAGCAGCTTAGGGCCGACAGGGTTGGCGGAGACCCAGTACTTC.

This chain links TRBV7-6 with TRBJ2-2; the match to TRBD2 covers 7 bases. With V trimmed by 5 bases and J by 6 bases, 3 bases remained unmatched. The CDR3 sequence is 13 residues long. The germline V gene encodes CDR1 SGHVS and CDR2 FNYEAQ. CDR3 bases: TGTGCCAGCAGCCGGGGGGTCGCCGGGGAGCTGTTTTTT. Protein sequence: CASSRGVAGELFF.

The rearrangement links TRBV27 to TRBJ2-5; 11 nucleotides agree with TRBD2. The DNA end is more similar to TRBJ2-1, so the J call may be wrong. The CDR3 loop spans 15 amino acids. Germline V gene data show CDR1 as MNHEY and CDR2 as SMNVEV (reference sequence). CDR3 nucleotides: TGTGCCAGCAGTGAGCTAGCGGGAGGCTACAATGAGCAGTTCTTC. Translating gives CASSELAGGYNEQFF.

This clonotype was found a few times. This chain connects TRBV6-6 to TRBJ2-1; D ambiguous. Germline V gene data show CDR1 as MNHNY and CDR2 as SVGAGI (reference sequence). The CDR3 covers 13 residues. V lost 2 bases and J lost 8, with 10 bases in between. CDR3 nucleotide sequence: TGTGCCAGCAGTTACGGTCTAGTTGATGAGCAGTTCTTC. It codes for CASSYGLVDEQFF.

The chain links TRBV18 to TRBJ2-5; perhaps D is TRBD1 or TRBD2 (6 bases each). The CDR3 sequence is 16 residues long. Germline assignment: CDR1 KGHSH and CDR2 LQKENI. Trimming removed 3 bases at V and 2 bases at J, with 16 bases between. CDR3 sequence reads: CASSPGGSRAQETQYF. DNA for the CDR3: TGTGCCAGCTCACCCGGGGGCTCCAGGGCACAAGAGACCCAGTACTTC. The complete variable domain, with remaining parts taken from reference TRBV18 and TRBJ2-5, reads NAGVMQNPRHLVRRRGQEARLRCSPMKGHSHVYWYRQLPEEGLKFMVYLQKENIIDESGMPKERFSAEFPKEGPSILRIQQVVRGDSAAYFCASSPGGSRAQETQYFGPGTRLLVL.

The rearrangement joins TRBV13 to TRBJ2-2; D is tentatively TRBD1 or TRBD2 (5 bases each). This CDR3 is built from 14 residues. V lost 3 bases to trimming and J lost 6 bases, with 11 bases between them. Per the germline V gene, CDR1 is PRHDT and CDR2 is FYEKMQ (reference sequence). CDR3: CASSFGVRAGELFF. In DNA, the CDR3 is TGTGCCAGCAGCTTCGGGGTCAGGGCCGGGGAGCTGTTTTTT.

CDR3 nucleotide sequence: TGCAGTGCTAGAGATTGGTGGACACCGGGGCCAGAGACCCAGTACTTC. Protein: CSARDWWTPGPETQYF. The chain employs TRBV20-1 and TRBJ2-5; D may be TRBD1 or TRBD2 (5 bases each). Germline loops: CDR1 DFQATT, CDR2 SNEGSKA (reference sequence). Trimming left V 0 bases short and J 4 bases short, with 18 bases between. There are 16 residues in the CDR3.

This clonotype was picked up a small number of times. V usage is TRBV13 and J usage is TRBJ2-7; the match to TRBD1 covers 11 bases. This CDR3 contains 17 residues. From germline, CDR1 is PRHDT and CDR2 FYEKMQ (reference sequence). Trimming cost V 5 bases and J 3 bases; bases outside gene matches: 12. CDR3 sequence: CASSPGTGQGGVYEQYF. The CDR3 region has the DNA TGTGCCAGCAGCCCAGGGACGGGACAGGGGGGAGTCTACGAGCAGTACTTC.

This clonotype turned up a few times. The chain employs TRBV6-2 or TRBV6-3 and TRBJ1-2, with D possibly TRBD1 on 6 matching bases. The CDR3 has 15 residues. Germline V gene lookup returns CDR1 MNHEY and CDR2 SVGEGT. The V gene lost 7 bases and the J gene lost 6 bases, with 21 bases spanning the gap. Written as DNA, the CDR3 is TGTGCCAGCACCAACCCTGGGGGCAAGGAGGATGGCTACACCTTC. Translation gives CASTNPGGKEDGYTF.

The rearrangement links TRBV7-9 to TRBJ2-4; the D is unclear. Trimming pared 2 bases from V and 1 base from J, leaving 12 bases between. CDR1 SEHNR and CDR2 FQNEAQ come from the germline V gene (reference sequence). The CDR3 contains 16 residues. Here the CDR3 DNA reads TGTGCCAGCAGCTTAACCGGCCTAAAGGCCAAAAACATTCAGTACTTC. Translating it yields CASSLTGLKAKNIQYF.

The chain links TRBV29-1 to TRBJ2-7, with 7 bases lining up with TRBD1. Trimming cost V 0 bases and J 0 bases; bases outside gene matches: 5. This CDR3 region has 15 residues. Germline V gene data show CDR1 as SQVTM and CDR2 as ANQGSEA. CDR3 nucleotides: TGCAGCGTTGAAGACCGGGACAGTCTCTCCTACGAGCAGTACTTC. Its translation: CSVEDRDSLSYEQYF.

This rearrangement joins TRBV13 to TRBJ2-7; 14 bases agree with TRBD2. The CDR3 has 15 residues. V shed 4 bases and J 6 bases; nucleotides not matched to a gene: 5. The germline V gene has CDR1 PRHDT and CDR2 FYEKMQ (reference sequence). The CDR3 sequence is CASSYGLAGGPEQYF. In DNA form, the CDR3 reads TGTGCCAGCAGCTACGGACTAGCGGGAGGTCCCGAGCAGTACTTC.

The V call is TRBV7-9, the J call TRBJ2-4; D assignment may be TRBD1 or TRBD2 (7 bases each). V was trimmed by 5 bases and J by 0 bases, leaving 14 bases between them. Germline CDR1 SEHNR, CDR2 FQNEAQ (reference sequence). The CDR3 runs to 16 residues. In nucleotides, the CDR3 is TGTGCCAGCAGCCCTTCAGGGGGGGAAGCCAAAAACATTCAGTACTTC. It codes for CASSPSGGEAKNIQYF.